The present T cell receptor (beta chain) was sequenced within a study (dated by TCRdb to about 2013). V was cut back by 2 bases and J by 4 bases, leaving a gap of 5 bases between them. The CDR1 and CDR2 encoded by the germline V gene (reference sequence) are SEHNR and FQNEAQ. The CDR3 numbers 12 residues from cysteine through phenylalanine. Solely the CDR3 DNA is kept, with 36 bases framed from the first base. This clonotype was picked up many times. Which antigen it targets is not known. No clone much larger than this one lies a single base away; base qualities are absent. The sequencing machine was an Illumina Genome Analyzer IIx. TCRdb reran the public reads through fastp at Q25 and MiXCR, keeping productive beta chains. Every entry covers one CDR3 protein and lists the most common genes and DNA from its rows. Across this sample there are some 15,000 distinct CDR3 sequences, with around 35% seen only once. The ten biggest clones cover around 15% of the sample.

The sample taken for sequencing was blood. In this chain, TRBV7-9 is recombined with TRBJ2-5; the D gene lacks a confident call. This clonotype was obtained from a human donor. CDR3 region: CASSLHRETQYF. The DNA reads as follows: TGTGCCAGCAGCTTACACAGAGAGACCCAGTACTTC.